This is a list of T cell receptor beta chains from one sample in a study of CD8+CD57+ T cells in acquired aplastic anemia. TCRdb analysed the reads with MiXCR anew, one entry per CDR3 protein. The data show around 430,000 distinct CDR3 sequences, about a third seen once. The source material was sorted CD4+, CD8+, or CD8+CD57+ T cells (not recorded which) from PBMCs. The receptors stem from a human donor with aplastic anemia. The CDR3 runs from the conserved cysteine through the conserved F or W. A D gene is named only where the DNA matches it firmly. Part of the rows lack a size; the others show once, few, many or a class for expanded clones.

d_gene	abundance	v_gene	j_gene	CDR3nt	CDR3aa
-	few	TRBV2	TRBJ2-2	TGTGCCAGCAGTTTATCAGGGAGATACACCGGGGAGCTGTTTTTT	CASSLSGRYTGELFF
TRBD2	-	TRBV7-6	TRBJ2-5	TGTGCCAGCAGCATCTCTCTAGCGGGGGGGAAGTACTTC	CASSISLAGGKYF
-	many	TRBV24-1	TRBJ2-2	TGTGCCACCAGTGACCCCTCGGTAACCGGGGAGCTGTTTTTT	CATSDPSVTGELFF
-	-	TRBV2	TRBJ2-2	TGCGCCAGCAGCCAACCCGCAGGGAACACCGGGGAGCTGTTTTTT	CASSQPAGNTGELFF
TRBD1	-	TRBV14	TRBJ1-2	TGTGCCAGCAGCCAAGGACAGGGTATGGGGGACGGAAACACCTTC	CASSQGQGMGDGNTF
TRBD1	many	TRBV20-1	TRBJ1-2	TGCAGTGCTAGAAGTTCGACAGGGGCAGGTCATGGCTACACCTTC	CSARSSTGAGHGYTF
-	few	TRBV7-2	TRBJ2-1	TGTGCCAGCAGCTTATCCAGGGAGCATGAGCAGTTCTTC	CASSLSREHEQFF
-	few	TRBV6-1	TRBJ1-3	TGTGCCAGCAGGTCGGTCAGGATCTCTGGAAACACCATATATTTT	CASRSVRISGNTIYF
TRBD2	-	TRBV2	TRBJ2-1	TGTGCCAGAGGGACTAGCGGGGGGAATGAGCAGTTCTTC	CARGTSGGNEQFF
-	many	TRBV10-3	TRBJ2-5	TGTGCCATCAGTGATCGAGGGGCAGAGACCCAGTACTTC	CAISDRGAETQYF
-	many	TRBV4-2	TRBJ2-7	TGTGCCAGCAGCCAGACCTCGGGACAGCAGTACTTC	CASSQTSGQQYF
-	-	TRBV20-1	TRBJ2-3	TGCAGTGTCCACCGGGACAATAAAGATACGCAGTATTTT	CSVHRDNKDTQYF
-	-	TRBV2	TRBJ2-7	TGTGCCAGCATAAGGGGGAGGTCTCCCTCCCTGCAGTACTTC	CASIRGRSPSLQYF
TRBD2	-	TRBV11-1	TRBJ2-1	TGTGCCAGCAGCCCCATCCTAGCGGGGTATTACAATGAGCAGTTCTTC	CASSPILAGYYNEQFF
-	many	TRBV20-1	TRBJ1-1	TGCAGTGCTAAGAAGGGGTCGGACACTGAAGCTTTCTTT	CSAKKGSDTEAFF
TRBD2	-	TRBV7-3	TRBJ2-3	TGTGCCAGCAGTCTAGCGGGAGGCAAAGATACGCAGTATTTT	CASSLAGGKDTQYF
-	many	TRBV2	TRBJ1-2	TGTGCCAGCAGTGATACTTCGGCAGGCCGGCAAGTTTACACCTTC	CASSDTSAGRQVYTF
TRBD1	few	TRBV9	TRBJ1-3	TGTGCCAGCAGCGTAGCTACGTTCGGTAGAGGGACAGCTGGAAACACCATATATTTT	CASSVATFGRGTAGNTIYF
-	-	TRBV5-1	TRBJ1-5	TGCCCCAGCAGCTTGGCGGGGGGCAATCAGCCCCAGCATTTT	CPSSLAGGNQPQHF
-	few	TRBV29-1	TRBJ1-2	TGCAGCTTGGCCGGAATCGGGGGGCAGGGAGATGGCTACACCTTC	CSLAGIGGQGDGYTF
TRBD2	few	TRBV5-1	TRBJ2-1	TGCGCCAGCAGCTCACGACTAGCGGGGGGAGGCAATGAGCAGTTCTTC	CASSSRLAGGGNEQFF
TRBD1	-	TRBV2	TRBJ1-1	TGTGCCAGCAGAAGACATGACAGGGAGGGCACTGAAGCTTTCTTT	CASRRHDREGTEAFF
-	-	TRBV5-5	TRBJ2-7	TGTGCCAGCGCCCCGGGGCAGGGGAGAGAATACGAGCAGTACTTC	CASAPGQGREYEQYF
-	-	TRBV10-3	TRBJ1-5	TGTGCCCCATCTCCCCCGGCGGAAAGCAATCAGCCCCAGCATTTT	CAPSPPAESNQPQHF
-	-	TRBV11-2	TRBJ2-3	TGTGCCAGCAGCTTAGTGGGTGGGGGCGAGGGAGATACGCAGTATTTT	CASSLVGGGEGDTQYF
-	many	TRBV9	TRBJ1-1	TGTGCCAGCAGCGTCGGGAATGCGAACACTGAAGCTTTCTTT	CASSVGNANTEAFF
-	many	TRBV20-1	TRBJ2-7	TGCAGTGCTAGAGATCTCGCGCGGTACGAGCAGTACTTC	CSARDLARYEQYF
-	-	TRBV19	TRBJ1-3	TGTGCCAGTAGTATTTTGGGAGCTGGAAACACCATATATTTT	CASSILGAGNTIYF
-	-	TRBV7-9	TRBJ2-5	TGTGCCAGCAGCTTAGCGATAAACCCTAGTAGAGAGACCCAGTACTTC	CASSLAINPSRETQYF
TRBD1	few	TRBV6-1	TRBJ1-2	TGTGCCAGCTTTCCGGACAGGACCAACTATGGCTACACCTTC	CASFPDRTNYGYTF
-	few	TRBV14	TRBJ2-4	TGTGCCAGCAGCCAAGGACAGGACATTCAGTACTTC	CASSQGQDIQYF
TRBD2	few	TRBV10-3	TRBJ2-3	TGTGCCAGCAGTTTCAGCGGGGTTGTCGTCACAGATACGCAGTATTTT	CASSFSGVVVTDTQYF
-	few	TRBV4-2	TRBJ2-5	TGTGCCAGCAGCCAAGTGAAAGTGGGCAATTTCCAAGAGACCCAGTACTTC	CASSQVKVGNFQETQYF
TRBD2	-	TRBV6-1	TRBJ2-3	TGTGCCAGCAGATTGACTAGCGCTAGCACAGATACGCAGTATTTT	CASRLTSASTDTQYF
TRBD1	-	TRBV6-1	TRBJ1-6	TGTGCCAGCAGTGAAAATTTTGGGACAGGGGTTTTGGCCCTCCACTTT	CASSENFGTGVLALHF
-	few	TRBV7-9	TRBJ1-4	TGTGCCAGCAGAGCCTGGACGGGCCGTGAAAAACTGTTTTTT	CASRAWTGREKLFF
TRBD1	-	TRBV18	TRBJ1-3	TGTGCCAGCTCACCGGACAGGGTGGCTGGAAACACCATATATTTT	CASSPDRVAGNTIYF
TRBD2	-	TRBV7-2	TRBJ2-1	TGTGCCAGCAGCTCCCGACTAGCGGCATACAATGAGCAGTTCTTC	CASSSRLAAYNEQFF
-	few	TRBV18	TRBJ1-6	TGTGCCAGCTCACCGCTTGACGTGCCCTATAATTCACCCCTCCACTTT	CASSPLDVPYNSPLHF
TRBD2	-	TRBV5-1	TRBJ2-7	TGCGCCAGCAGCTTGGAGTCTAGCGGGGGATCCTACGAGCAGTACTTC	CASSLESSGGSYEQYF
TRBD1	many	TRBV19	TRBJ1-5	TGTGCCAGTAGTTTTCGTGGGGACAGTTCGGGGCAGCCCCAGCATTTT	CASSFRGDSSGQPQHF
-	many	TRBV7-7	TRBJ2-7	TGTGCTAGCAGCTTAGCGGATCCCAGGGTGAACGAGCAGTACTTC	CASSLADPRVNEQYF
-	few	TRBV19	TRBJ1-2	TGTGCCAGTCGGGAGTCGGGGGCCCGCGACAAATACAACTATGGCTACACCTTC	CASRESGARDKYNYGYTF
-	-	TRBV25-1	TRBJ2-5	TGTGCCAGCAGTGACCTCCAACAGAGCGAAGAGACCCAGTACTTC	CASSDLQQSEETQYF
-	many	TRBV7-2	TRBJ1-6	TGTGCCAGCAGCCCTGGGACGGATAATTCACCCCTCCACTTT	CASSPGTDNSPLHF
-	many	TRBV20-1	TRBJ2-7	TGCAGTGCTAGAGACCCCAGGAGAACATCCTACGAGCAGTACTTC	CSARDPRRTSYEQYF
-	-	TRBV10-3	TRBJ1-3	TGTGCCATCAGCCTAGGACGGAGTACCTCTGGAAACACCATATATTTT	CAISLGRSTSGNTIYF
-	-	TRBV9	TRBJ2-7	TGTGCCAGCAGCCCAGGAGAGGGAGTGGCCTACGAGCAGTACTTC	CASSPGEGVAYEQYF